These T cell receptor beta chains were read from a single sample in a study of breast tumors, draining lymph nodes, adjacent tissues. MiXCR, applied by TCRdb to the multiplex PCR reads, yields one record per CDR3 protein. The repertoire holds about 230,000 distinct CDR3 sequences, with 32% as singletons. Sequencing was done on a sample of axillary lymph node tissue. These receptor sequences come from a female donor with breast cancer. Some clones in this sample may be carry-over from other donors' samples. CDR3s include the opening cysteine and the closing phenylalanine or tryptophan. D genes are given only for firm matches. Rows may omit the clone size; those that give it use once, few, many or a size class.

J,D,V,size,CDR3,DNA
TRBJ1-1,TRBD1,TRBV5-1,-,CASSSGTGAFAFF,TGCGCCAGCAGCTCCGGGACAGGGGCATTTGCTTTCTTT
TRBJ1-3,TRBD1,TRBV18,few,CASSSTGGSSGNTIYF,TGTGCCAGCTCATCGACAGGGGGGAGCTCTGGAAACACCATATATTTT
TRBJ1-4,TRBD1,TRBV28,-,CASSANTGGTNEKLFF,TGTGCCAGCAGTGCGAATACAGGGGGGACTAATGAAAAACTGTTTTTT
TRBJ1-2,-,TRBV6-5,once,CASKQGPGNTF,TGTGCCAGCAAACAGGGTCCCGGAAACACCTTC
TRBJ1-2,TRBD1,TRBV28,many,CASSAGTANYGYTF,TGTGCCAGCAGTGCGGGGACAGCCAACTATGGCTACACCTTC
TRBJ1-2,-,TRBV6-5,many,CASSYSMAGSNGYTF,TGTGCCAGCAGTTACTCGATGGCGGGGTCGAATGGCTACACCTTC
TRBJ1-4,-,TRBV3-1,many,CASSQDEKLFF,TGTGCCAGCAGCCAAGATGAAAAACTGTTTTTT
TRBJ2-2,-,TRBV20-1,few,CSARSGGELFF,TGCAGTGCTAGGTCCGGTGGGGAGCTGTTTTTT
TRBJ1-2,-,TRBV2,many,CASSESVDSRNYGYTF,TGTGCCAGCAGTGAAAGCGTGGACAGCCGTAACTATGGCTACACCTTC
TRBJ2-3,TRBD1,TRBV20-1,many,CSASVRTGSTDTQYF,TGCAGTGCTAGTGTTAGGACAGGGAGCACAGATACGCAGTATTTT
TRBJ2-6,-,TRBV6-2/TRBV6-3,-,CASSYSRVGTGELFFGANVLTF,-
TRBJ2-7,-,TRBV6-5,many,CASTLRAGAGEQYF,TGTGCCAGCACCCTAAGGGCGGGCGCTGGGGAGCAGTACTTC
TRBJ2-1,TRBD1,TRBV5-6,many,CASSGGQGVYNEQFF,TGTGCCAGCAGCGGGGGACAGGGGGTATACAATGAGCAGTTCTTC
TRBJ2-2,-,TRBV2,once,CASSFSNTGQLFF,TGTGCCAGCAGTTTCTCGAACACCGGGCAGCTGTTTTTT
TRBJ2-7,TRBD1,TRBV6-1,-,CAGSRDRATYEQYF,TGTGCCGGGAGCCGGGACAGGGCTACCTACGAGCAGTACTTC
TRBJ2-1,-,TRBV5-1,many,CASSVAQGYNEQFF,TGCGCCAGCAGCGTAGCTCAGGGCTACAATGAGCAGTTCTTC
TRBJ1-4,TRBD1,TRBV15,-,CATSRRTGDVKLFF,TGTGCCACCAGCCGAAGGACAGGGGATGTAAAACTGTTTTTT
TRBJ2-7,-,TRBV5-4,many,CASSLFEGEAYEQYF,TGTGCCAGCAGCTTGTTCGAGGGGGAAGCCTACGAGCAGTACTTC
TRBJ2-1,-,TRBV5-1,many,CASSLWLGGTNNEQFF,TGCGCCAGCAGCTTGTGGCTAGGGGGGACCAACAATGAGCAGTTCTTC
TRBJ1-6,-,TRBV30,many,CAWSVARGWNSPLHF,TGTGCCTGGAGTGTAGCAAGGGGATGGAATTCACCCCTCCACTTT
TRBJ1-1,TRBD1,TRBV11-3,-,CASSSTGTGMNTEAFF,TGTGCCAGCAGCTCTACCGGGACAGGGATGAACACTGAAGCTTTCTTT
TRBJ2-3,TRBD2,TRBV7-2,many,CASSLTAGTTTDTQYF,TGTGCCAGCAGCTTAACGGCGGGGACTACCACAGATACGCAGTATTTT
TRBJ2-2,TRBD2,TRBV20-1,many,CSARSGTRSNTGELFF,TGCAGTGCTAGGAGCGGGACTAGATCGAACACCGGGGAGCTGTTTTTT
TRBJ1-1,-,TRBV5-4,-,CASSLGLSTEAFF,TGTGCCAGCAGCTTGGGCCTGTCCACTGAAGCTTTCTTT
TRBJ2-1,-,TRBV4-3,many,CASSQEVATIQFF,TGCGCCAGCAGCCAAGAGGTAGCGACTATACAGTTCTTC
TRBJ1-1,-,TRBV5-6,-,CASSLRPAAEAFF,TGTGCCAGCAGCTTAAGGCCCGCGGCTGAAGCTTTCTTT
TRBJ2-3,-,TRBV18,-,CASSPTLDVGDTQYF,TGTGCCAGCTCACCAACGTTGGACGTAGGAGATACGCAGTATTTT
TRBJ2-7,TRBD2,TRBV20-1,many,CSATGLAGDYEQYF,TGCAGTGCAACGGGACTAGCGGGAGACTACGAGCAGTACTTC
TRBJ2-7,TRBD2,TRBV12-3/TRBV12-4,many,CASSFGGSPYEQYF,TGTGCCAGCAGTTTCGGCGGGAGCCCCTACGAGCAGTACTTC
TRBJ2-5,-,TRBV20-1,-,CSARLGNQPQYF,TGCAGTGCTAGGTTGGGCAATCAGCCCCAGTACTTC
TRBJ1-1,-,TRBV20-1,-,CSARDQGQQARVTEAFF,TGCAGTGCTAGAGATCAGGGCCAACAGGCTCGGGTCACTGAAGCTTTCTTT
TRBJ2-3,-,TRBV5-1,many,CASSPKPGTDTQYF,TGCGCCAGCAGTCCGAAACCCGGCACAGATACGCAGTATTTT
TRBJ2-2,TRBD1,TRBV20-1,many,CSASKGADTGELFF,TGCAGTGCTAGTAAGGGGGCGGACACCGGGGAGCTGTTTTTT
TRBJ2-7,-,TRBV5-6,many,CASSLVGRAYEQYF,TGTGCCAGCAGCTTGGTGGGCAGGGCCTACGAGCAGTACTTC
TRBJ2-1,TRBD2,TRBV5-1,many,CASRERFSGSRNEQFF,TGCGCCAGCAGAGAACGTTTTAGCGGGAGTAGGAATGAGCAGTTCTTC
TRBJ2-7,TRBD2,TRBV10-1,few,CGPLGGSSYEQYF,TGCGGTCCGCTTGGCGGGAGCTCCTACGAGCAGTACTTC
TRBJ2-7,TRBD1,TRBV29-1,many,CSVRQGADEQYF,TGCAGCGTCCGACAGGGGGCGGACGAGCAGTACTTC
TRBJ2-5,-,TRBV4-1,many,CASKRADQETQYF,TGCGCCAGCAAAAGGGCGGACCAAGAGACCCAGTACTTC
TRBJ1-6,-,TRBV7-9,many,CASSLARNSPLHF,TGTGCCAGCAGCTTAGCCCGGAATTCACCCCTCCACTTT
TRBJ2-3,TRBD1,TRBV11-2,many,CASSWDRASTDTQYF,TGTGCCAGCAGCTGGGACAGGGCCTCCACAGATACGCAGTATTTT